This passage covers 5 T cell receptor beta chains from one sample sequenced in a study of shared clonotypes between healthy human individuals. CD45RO-negative, CCR7-selected cells formed the naive CD8 fraction, which excluded terminally differentiated effector memory CD45RA+ cells. Repertoires were generated with immunoSEQ multiplex PCR, while TCRdb's copy carries only in-frame clones and drops some. Among about 2.1 million clones listed, roughly 95% were seen once. The sequencing sample was made of naive CD8+ T cells from PBMCs. These receptors came from a man aged 18 to 29 in good health. Some clones in this sample may be carry-over from other donors' samples.

Comments on this clone: This sample also contains other DNA sequences that code for the same CDR3. The genes are TRBV6-5 and TRBJ1-5; D not resolved. V was shortened by 3 bases and J by 0 bases, with 3 bases between the two germline ends. This CDR3 is 13 amino acids long. The germline gives CDR1 MNHEY, CDR2 SVGAGI. The chain's CDR3 is CASSYDSNQPQHF. CDR3 DNA: TGTGCCAGCAGTTATGATAGCAATCAGCCCCAGCATTTT.

For this clone: This CDR3 is also generated by other DNA sequences in the sample. V and J are TRBV27 and TRBJ1-5; no reliable D call. V lost 3 bases to trimming and J lost 2 bases, with 8 bases between them. The CDR3 consists of 14 residues. Germline CDR1 and CDR2: MNHEY and SMNVEV (reference sequence). The CDR3 spells CASSFVGGNQPQHF. CDR3 in DNA: TGTGCCAGCAGTTTCGTAGGTGGCAATCAGCCCCAGCATTTT.

The chain is built from TRBV27 and TRBJ2-7; 8 bases align to TRBD2. CDR1 is MNHEY and CDR2 is SMNVEV in the germline V gene (reference sequence). The CDR3 consists of 15 residues. Trimming cost V 3 bases and J 5 bases; bases outside gene matches: 9. The CDR3 here is CASSFRGGRINEQYF. Here the CDR3 DNA reads TGTGCCAGCAGTTTCCGTGGCGGGAGGATCAACGAGCAGTACTTC.

The DNA of the CDR3 is TGTGCCAGCAGCCCGTCTGGGGCCAACGTCCTGACTTTC. It codes for CASSPSGANVLTF. The chain carries TRBV7-3 and TRBJ2-6; D remains unclear. There are 13 residues in the CDR3. The germline CDR1 and CDR2 sequences are SGHTA and FQGTGA. Trimming took 5 bases from V and 1 from J, leaving 3 bases between them.

This rearrangement joins TRBV4-2 to TRBJ2-1; weak D call: TRBD2 (6 bases). CDR3 length: 16 amino acids. Germline values: CDR1 LGHNA, CDR2 YNFKEQ. Trimming left V 2 bases short and J 2 bases short, with 13 bases between. The chain's CDR3 is CASSQLRGNPYNEQFF. The CDR3 DNA reads TGTGCCAGCAGCCAACTACGGGGGAATCCCTACAATGAGCAGTTCTTC.